These 31 T cell receptor beta chains were all obtained from the same sample, sequenced in a study of T cells after yellow fever vaccination. In TCRdb, the 5' RACE reads were re-called with MiXCR into one record per CDR3 protein. The repertoire consists of 250,000 or so distinct CDR3 sequences, with less than 8.5% occurring once and the leading ten covering over 0.65%. The material sequenced was CD4+ T cells sorted from PBMCs, taken 15 days after the yellow fever booster vaccination. The receptors originated from a man aged 25 to 40 who received the YFV17D yellow fever vaccine.

This clonotype was recorded a few times. This chain joins TRBV20-1 and TRBJ2-4; 8 nucleotides match TRBD1. The germline V gene encodes CDR1 DFQATT and CDR2 SNEGSKA (reference sequence). V gave up 6 bases and J gave up 9 bases; unmatched junction bases: 4. This CDR3 region has 11 residues. The CDR3 bases are TGCAGTGCGACAGGGGCAGGCATTCAGTACTTC. This encodes CSATGAGIQYF.

This rearrangement joins TRBV5-4 to TRBJ2-1; 11 bases line up with TRBD2. The J segment lost 0 bases and the V segment lost 4 bases, leaving 3 bases of the junction unmatched. Looked up from germline, CDR1 is SGHNT and CDR2 is YYREEE (reference sequence). This CDR3 has 16 residues. CDR3 residues: CASSHGLAGSYNEQFF. The CDR3 nucleotides read TGTGCCAGCAGCCATGGACTAGCGGGCTCCTACAATGAGCAGTTCTTC.

This clonotype was recorded a few times. With a much larger clone just one base away, this may be a read error. V gene TRBV20-1 combines with J gene TRBJ2-3; the match to TRBD2 covers 10 bases. CDR3 size: 16 residues. Germline lookup yields CDR1 DFQATT and CDR2 SNEGSKA (reference sequence). In DNA form, the CDR3 reads TGCTGTGCTAGCCGACTAGCGGGTGTCACAGCAGATACGCAGTATTTT. It is translated as CCASRLAGVTADTQYF.

The rearrangement joins TRBV9 to TRBJ2-1; no reliable D call. This CDR3 comprises 16 residues. Deletions cut 0 bases from V and 3 bases from J, with 13 bases between. Germline CDR1 reads SGDLS; CDR2 reads YYNGEE. The CDR3 nucleotides are TGTGCCAGCAGCGTAGAAATTAGGAGCGACTACAATGAGCAGTTCTTC. Encoded protein: CASSVEIRSDYNEQFF. Full variable domain (rest looked up from reference TRBV9 and TRBJ2-1): DSGVTQTPKHLITATGQRVTLRCSPRSGDLSVYWYQQSLDQGLQFLIQYYNGEERAKGNILERFSAQQFPDLHSELNLSSLELGDSALYFCASSVEIRSDYNEQFFGPGTRLTVL.

This clonotype was seen many times. The chain combines TRBV7-2 with TRBJ2-7; 7 bases agree with TRBD1. In germline, CDR1 is SGHTA, CDR2 FQGNSA. Trimming took 5 bases from V and 5 from J; bases not matched to a gene: 18. This CDR3 spans 17 amino acids. In nucleotides, the CDR3 is TGTGCCAGCAGCCTTAAAACGACAGGGATTGGGCCAAACGAGCAGTACTTC. Protein product: CASSLKTTGIGPNEQYF.

This clonotype has a handful of counts. The chain has TRBV13 and TRBJ2-2; 7 bases are a match to TRBD2. The CDR3 is 14 residues long. Germline V gene sequence: CDR1 PRHDT, CDR2 FYEKMQ (reference sequence). Trimming cost V 3 bases and J 4 bases; bases outside gene matches: 2. CDR3 protein: CASSFGGSTGELFF. Here the CDR3 DNA reads TGTGCCAGCAGCTTCGGCGGGAGCACCGGGGAGCTGTTTTTT.

In this sample, this clonotype turned up many times. The chain uses TRBV6-6 and TRBJ1-5; D is unclear. The CDR3 loop spans 12 amino acids. From germline, CDR1 is MNHNY and CDR2 SVGAGI (reference sequence). Trimming shortened V by 3 bases and J by 5 bases, and 5 bases separated the two germline ends. CDR3 nucleotides: TGTGCCAGCAGTTATCAAGATCAGCCCCAGCATTTT. This encodes CASSYQDQPQHF.

This clonotype was observed a single time. V and J are TRBV20-1 and TRBJ2-7, with D perhaps matching TRBD2 (5 bases). The germline CDR1 and CDR2 sequences are DFQATT and SNEGSKA (reference sequence). This CDR3 spans 13 amino acids. The germline V and J ends were trimmed by 6 bases and 0 bases, with 12 bases remaining between them. CDR3 sequence: CSASSGSSYEQYF. CDR3 nucleotides: TGCAGTGCCAGCAGTGGGAGCTCCTACGAGCAGTACTTC.

In its sample, this clonotype was seen a few times. The CDR3 DNA reads as TGTGCCAGCAGCTTAGTCCCCCTAGCGGGCTTTGGGTCCTACGAGCAGTACTTC. Translating it yields CASSLVPLAGFGSYEQYF. V gene TRBV7-2 combines with J gene TRBJ2-7, with 8 bases identical to TRBD2. The CDR3 contains 18 residues. V gave up 1 base and J gave up 1 base; unmatched junction bases: 12. Germline CDR1 is SGHTA and CDR2 is FQGNSA.

This clonotype occurred many times. The V and J genes are TRBV12-3 or TRBV12-4 and TRBJ2-6; D is uncertain. CDR3 size: 13 residues. V was trimmed by 5 bases and J by 1 base, leaving 3 bases between them. CDR3 nucleotide sequence: TGTGCCAGCAGTCCGTCTGGGGCCAACGTCCTGACTTTC. Translating it yields CASSPSGANVLTF.

A few counts support this clonotype. The rearrangement links TRBV20-1 to TRBJ2-5; no firm D call. The germline V gene encodes CDR1 DFQATT and CDR2 SNEGSKA (reference sequence). V gave up 5 bases and J gave up 5 bases, with 9 bases separating them. This CDR3 has 11 residues. The CDR3 bases are TGCAGTGCTCCCCTCCGGGAGACCCAGTACTTC. This encodes CSAPLRETQYF.

This rearrangement joins TRBV7-9 to TRBJ1-1; TRBD1 agrees at 10 bases. CDR3 length: 15 residues. The germline CDR1 and CDR2 sequences are SEHNR and FQNEAQ (reference sequence). The ends lost 5 bases at V and 1 base at J; junction bases unmatched: 4. The DNA of the CDR3 is TGTGCCAGCAGCACGCGGACAGGGGGGAACACTGAAGCTTTCTTT. Translating it yields CASSTRTGGNTEAFF.

This clonotype came up many times. The rearrangement uses TRBV18 and TRBJ2-7, with 7 bases fitting TRBD2. V was pared by 4 bases and J by 0 bases, with 6 bases of the junction left unmatched. From germline, CDR1 is KGHSH and CDR2 LQKENI. The length of the CDR3 is 15 residues. The CDR3 nucleotides read TGTGCCAGCTCACTGTCCGGGACTAACTCCTACGAGCAGTACTTC. This codes for CASSLSGTNSYEQYF.

This clonotype was counted many times. The gene calls are TRBV5-1 and TRBJ2-1, with 11 bases aligning to TRBD2. This CDR3 comprises 18 residues. Germline V gives CDR1 SGHRS, CDR2 YFSETQ. With V trimmed by 4 bases and J by 2 bases, 11 bases remained unmatched. Here the CDR3 reads CASSRVGTSGQTYNEQFF. As DNA, the CDR3 is TGCGCCAGCAGCCGAGTTGGGACTAGCGGACAGACCTACAATGAGCAGTTCTTC.

This clonotype came up a few times. The J gene is TRBJ2-5, the V gene TRBV30; 9 bases agree with TRBD2. The V gene's germline CDR1 is GTSNPN and CDR2 SVGIG (reference sequence). This CDR3 contains 15 residues. V lost 0 bases, J lost 5 bases, and 7 bases stayed unmatched. This CDR3 is CAWSVEGSGRETQYF. DNA of the CDR3: TGTGCCTGGAGTGTGGAAGGAAGCGGGAGGGAGACCCAGTACTTC.

This clonotype was picked up a small number of times. This chain connects TRBV10-3 to TRBJ2-7; unclear D gene. The germline V and J ends were trimmed by 8 bases and 3 bases, with 11 bases remaining between them. Germline V gene lookup returns CDR1 ENHRY and CDR2 SYGVKD. The CDR3 spans 12 residues. The CDR3 DNA reads TGTGCCATCGGCTCCCTGGGCTACGAGCAGTACTTC. Its translation is CAIGSLGYEQYF.

The rearrangement joins TRBV12-3 or TRBV12-4 to TRBJ1-1; D gene unclear. V lost 4 bases and J 5 bases, leaving 11 bases between the germline ends. The CDR3 has 13 residues. The CDR3 loop is CASSSTWQTEAFF. CDR3 sequence (DNA): TGTGCCAGCAGTTCTACCTGGCAGACTGAAGCTTTCTTT.

The rearrangement joins TRBV28 to TRBJ1-4; 7 positions agree with TRBD1. CDR1 is MDHEN and CDR2 is SYDVKM in the germline V gene. Losses at the gene ends were 3 bases for V and 0 bases for J; bases not matched to a gene: 7. CDR3 size: 17 residues. The CDR3 region is CASSFLGGEATNEKLFF. DNA of the CDR3: TGTGCCAGCAGTTTCCTAGGGGGCGAGGCAACTAATGAAAAACTGTTTTTT.

This clonotype came up a few times. This chain joins TRBV29-1 and TRBJ2-1; D call uncertain. Between the trimmed V and J ends, which lost 1 base and 5 bases, there was a span of 9 bases. This CDR3 contains 13 residues. Per the germline V gene, CDR1 is SQVTM and CDR2 is ANQGSEA. The DNA for the CDR3 is TGCAGCGTTGAAGTGTTCAGTGACAATGAGCAGTTCTTC. Its protein product is CSVEVFSDNEQFF.

The rearrangement links TRBV30 to TRBJ2-3; D is unresolved. Trimming stripped 3 bases from V and 0 bases from J, with 7 bases between. The germline V gene encodes CDR1 GTSNPN and CDR2 SVGIG (reference sequence). The CDR3 sequence is 13 residues long. In DNA form, the CDR3 reads TGTGCCTGGAGGGGTATTAGCACAGATACGCAGTATTTT. It specifies CAWRGISTDTQYF.

Many counts were recorded for this clonotype. The junction and the germline gene differ at one end; a read error may be behind it. The chain couples TRBV7-2 to TRBJ1-2, with unresolved D. The CDR3 length is 13 residues. Germline V CDR1 and CDR2: SGHTA, FQGNSA. The chain's CDR3 is CASSLGGGYGYTF. CDR3 DNA sequence: TGCGCCAGCAGCTTGGGCGGCGGCTATGGCTACACCTTC.

CDR3 residues: CASSKDTGIFKDTQYF. CDR3 DNA sequence: TGCGCCAGCAGCAAAGACACGGGAATATTTAAAGATACGCAGTATTTT. The chain links TRBV5-1 to TRBJ2-3, with a possible D match to TRBD2 (5 bases). CDR1 is SGHRS and CDR2 is YFSETQ in the germline V gene. The CDR3 sequence is 16 residues long. Trimming removed 4 bases at V and 5 bases at J, with 20 bases between.

The V call is TRBV23-1, the J call TRBJ2-7, with a weak D call TRBD2 (5 bases). TRBV23-1 is noted as an ORF with a role that remains uncertain. V was cut by 4 bases and J by 2 bases, with 15 bases left in between. The CDR3 totals 15 residues. CDR3 loop: CASSPPAGAPYEQYF. CDR3 coding DNA: TGCGCCAGCAGTCCCCCTGCGGGTGCACCCTACGAGCAGTACTTC.

About this clonotype itself: This sequence may be a read error, since a much larger clone differs from it by one base. The CDR3 nucleotides read TGCACCAGCAGCTTGGACCAACCTTCCTACAATGAGCAGTTCTTC. Protein sequence: CTSSLDQPSYNEQFF. This rearrangement joins TRBV5-1 to TRBJ2-1; D gene ambiguous. The CDR3 totals 15 residues. Germline V gives CDR1 SGHRS, CDR2 YFSETQ.

The table lists this clonotype with a few counts. This chain uses TRBV5-6 with TRBJ2-2, with D unresolved. Germline CDR1 is SGHDT and CDR2 is YYEEEE. The CDR3 contains 12 residues. V shed 4 bases and J shed 5 bases, with 6 bases lying between them. CDR3 DNA: TGTGCCAGCAGCCGTCAGACCGGGGAGCTGTTTTTT. It translates to CASSRQTGELFF. The whole variable domain, remainder taken from reference TRBV5-6 and TRBJ2-2, is DAGVTQSPTHLIKTRGQQVTLRCSPKSGHDTVSWYQQALGQGPQFIFQYYEEEERQRGNFPDRFSGHQFPNYSSELNVNALLLGDSALYLCASSRQTGELFFGEGSRLTVL.

This clonotype has ten or more counts. The gene calls are TRBV6-5 and TRBJ2-7; 7 bases map to TRBD2. The CDR3 extends over 14 amino acids. Trimming cost V 4 bases and J 2 bases; bases outside gene matches: 5. Germline V lookup: CDR1 MNHEY, CDR2 SVGAGI. CDR3 nucleotide sequence: TGTGCCAGCAGTTTATCTAGCGGCCCCTACGAGCAGTACTTC. It codes for CASSLSSGPYEQYF.

This clonotype was detected ten times or more. The chain uses TRBV18 and TRBJ2-3, with D hard to call. The V end lost 4 bases, the J end lost 3 bases, and 11 bases lay between the germline ends. Germline CDR1 reads KGHSH; CDR2 reads LQKENI. CDR3 length: 14 amino acids. This CDR3 reads CASSHVPRTDTQYF. For the CDR3, the DNA is TGTGCCAGCTCACACGTGCCCCGGACAGATACGCAGTATTTT. Full variable domain (missing parts from reference TRBV18 and TRBJ2-3): NAGVMQNPRHLVRRRGQEARLRCSPMKGHSHVYWYRQLPEEGLKFMVYLQKENIIDESGMPKERFSAEFPKEGPSILRIQQVVRGDSAAYFCASSHVPRTDTQYFGPGTRLTVL.

The chain couples TRBV5-1 to TRBJ2-1; 9 nucleotides match TRBD2. CDR3 length equals 18 residues. The junction had 14 bases not matched to a gene; V was cut back by 4 bases and J by 3 bases. CDR1 is SGHRS and CDR2 is YFSETQ in the germline V gene. This CDR3 is CASSKGLAGTLLYNEQFF. CDR3 DNA sequence: TGCGCCAGCAGCAAAGGTCTAGCGGGAACACTCCTCTACAATGAGCAGTTCTTC.

This clonotype has a count of ten or more. The rearrangement links TRBV12-3 or TRBV12-4 to TRBJ2-7, with 7 bases matching TRBD1. With V trimmed by 5 bases and J by 1 base, 8 bases remained unmatched. The CDR3 totals 15 residues. This CDR3 is CASSAEGAVSYEQYF. The CDR3 DNA is TGTGCCAGCAGTGCCGAGGGGGCCGTTTCCTACGAGCAGTACTTC.

This clonotype was found many times. The V call is TRBV5-1, the J call TRBJ2-7; 12 nucleotides match TRBD2. This CDR3 is 15 amino acids long. Losses at the gene ends were 4 bases for V and 3 bases for J; bases not matched to a gene: 5. The V gene's germline CDR1 is SGHRS and CDR2 YFSETQ. The DNA for the CDR3 is TGCGCCAGCAGCCAGAGGACTAGCGGGATCTACGAGCAGTACTTC. Its translation: CASSQRTSGIYEQYF.

CDR3 residues: CATSSQSASLGTGELFF. Here the CDR3 DNA reads TGTGCCACCTCCTCTCAAAGTGCTTCTTTGGGGACCGGGGAGCTGTTTTTT. J is TRBJ2-2 and V is TRBV3-1; unclear D gene. The germline V gene encodes CDR1 LGHDT and CDR2 YNNKEL (reference sequence). CDR3 length: 17 amino acids. Trimming shortened V by 10 bases and J by 5 bases, and 26 bases separated the two germline ends.